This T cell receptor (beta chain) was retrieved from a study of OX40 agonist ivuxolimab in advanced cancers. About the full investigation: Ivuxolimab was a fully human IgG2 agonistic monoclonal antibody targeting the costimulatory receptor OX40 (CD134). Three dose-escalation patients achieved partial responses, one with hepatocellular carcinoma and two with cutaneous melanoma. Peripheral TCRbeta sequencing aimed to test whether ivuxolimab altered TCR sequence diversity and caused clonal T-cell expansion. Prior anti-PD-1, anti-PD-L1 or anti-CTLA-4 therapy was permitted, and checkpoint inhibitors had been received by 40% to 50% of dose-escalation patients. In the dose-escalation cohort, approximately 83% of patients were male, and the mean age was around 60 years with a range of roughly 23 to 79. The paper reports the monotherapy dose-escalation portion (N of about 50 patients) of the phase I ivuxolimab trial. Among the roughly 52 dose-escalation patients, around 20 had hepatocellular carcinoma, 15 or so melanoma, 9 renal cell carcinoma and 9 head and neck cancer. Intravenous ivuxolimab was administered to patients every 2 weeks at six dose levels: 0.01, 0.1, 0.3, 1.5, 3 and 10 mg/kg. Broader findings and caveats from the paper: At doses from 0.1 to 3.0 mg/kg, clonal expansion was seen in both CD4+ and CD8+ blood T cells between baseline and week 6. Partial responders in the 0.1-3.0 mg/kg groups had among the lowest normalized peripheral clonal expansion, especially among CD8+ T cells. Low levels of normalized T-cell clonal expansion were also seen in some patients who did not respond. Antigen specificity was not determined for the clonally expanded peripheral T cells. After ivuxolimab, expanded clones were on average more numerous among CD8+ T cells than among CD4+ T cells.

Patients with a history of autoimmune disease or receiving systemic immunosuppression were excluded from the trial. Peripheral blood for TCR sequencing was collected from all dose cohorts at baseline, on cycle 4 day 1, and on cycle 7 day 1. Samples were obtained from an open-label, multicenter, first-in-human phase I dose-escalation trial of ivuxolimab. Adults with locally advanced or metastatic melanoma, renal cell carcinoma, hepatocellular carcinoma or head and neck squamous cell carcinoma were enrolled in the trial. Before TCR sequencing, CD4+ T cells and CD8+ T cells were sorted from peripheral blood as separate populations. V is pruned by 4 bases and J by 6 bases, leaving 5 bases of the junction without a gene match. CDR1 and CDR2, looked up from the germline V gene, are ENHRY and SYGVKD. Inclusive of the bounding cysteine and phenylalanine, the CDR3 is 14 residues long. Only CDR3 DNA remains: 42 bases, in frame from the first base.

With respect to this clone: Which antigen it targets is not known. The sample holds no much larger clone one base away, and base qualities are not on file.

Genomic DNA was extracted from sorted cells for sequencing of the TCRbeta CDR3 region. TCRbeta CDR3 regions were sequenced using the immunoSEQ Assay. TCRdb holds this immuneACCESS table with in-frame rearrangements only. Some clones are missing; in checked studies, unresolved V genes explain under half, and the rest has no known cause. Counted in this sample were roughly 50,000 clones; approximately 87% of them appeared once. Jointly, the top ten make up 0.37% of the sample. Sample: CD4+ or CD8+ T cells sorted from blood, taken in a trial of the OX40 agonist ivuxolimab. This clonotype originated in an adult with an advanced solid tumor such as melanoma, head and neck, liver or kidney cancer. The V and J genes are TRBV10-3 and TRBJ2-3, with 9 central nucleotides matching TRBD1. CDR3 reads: CAISAGQGGDTQYF. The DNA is TGTGCCATCAGTGCGGGACAGGGAGGTGATACGCAGTATTTT.